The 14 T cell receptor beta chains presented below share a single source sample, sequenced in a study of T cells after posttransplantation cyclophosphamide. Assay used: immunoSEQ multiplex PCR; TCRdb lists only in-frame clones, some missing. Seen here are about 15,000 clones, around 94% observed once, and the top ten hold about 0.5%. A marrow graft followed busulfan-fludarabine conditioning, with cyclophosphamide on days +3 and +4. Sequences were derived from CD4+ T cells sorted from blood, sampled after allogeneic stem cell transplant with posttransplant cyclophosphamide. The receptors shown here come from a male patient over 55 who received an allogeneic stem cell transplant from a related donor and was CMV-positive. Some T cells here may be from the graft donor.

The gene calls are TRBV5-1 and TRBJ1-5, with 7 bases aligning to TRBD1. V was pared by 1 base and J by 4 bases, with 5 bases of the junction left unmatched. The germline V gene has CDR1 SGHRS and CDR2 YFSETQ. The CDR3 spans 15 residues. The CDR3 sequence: CASSLMGQKNQPQHF. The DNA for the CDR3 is TGCGCCAGCAGCTTGATGGGACAGAAGAATCAGCCCCAGCATTTT.

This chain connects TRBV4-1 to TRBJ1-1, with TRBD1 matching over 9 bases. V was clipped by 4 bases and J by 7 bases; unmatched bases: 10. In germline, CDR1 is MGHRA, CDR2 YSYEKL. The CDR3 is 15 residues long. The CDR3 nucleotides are TGCGCCAGCAGCCCCGGGACAGGGATCCGAAGTGAAGCTTTCTTT. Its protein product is CASSPGTGIRSEAFF.

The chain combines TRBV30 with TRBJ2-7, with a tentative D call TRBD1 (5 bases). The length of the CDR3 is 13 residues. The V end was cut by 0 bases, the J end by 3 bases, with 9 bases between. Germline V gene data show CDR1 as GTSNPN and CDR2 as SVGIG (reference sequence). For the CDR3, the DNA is TGTGCCTGGAGTGTGGCAGGGATCTACGAGCAGTACTTC. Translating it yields CAWSVAGIYEQYF.

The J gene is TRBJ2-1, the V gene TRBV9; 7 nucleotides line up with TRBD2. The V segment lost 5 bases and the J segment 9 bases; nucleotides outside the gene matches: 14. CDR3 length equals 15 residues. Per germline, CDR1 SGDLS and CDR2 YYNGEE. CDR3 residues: CASSTSVPSTGEQFF. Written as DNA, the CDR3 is TGTGCCAGCAGTACTAGCGTCCCCTCTACAGGTGAGCAGTTCTTC. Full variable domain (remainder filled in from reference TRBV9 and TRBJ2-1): DSGVTQTPKHLITATGQRVTLRCSPRSGDLSVYWYQQSLDQGLQFLIQYYNGEERAKGNILERFSAQQFPDLHSELNLSSLELGDSALYFCASSTSVPSTGEQFFGPGTRLTVL.

CDR3 DNA: TGTGCCAGCAGCTTAGAAAGACTCCCGAAGACCCAGTACTTC. Its protein is CASSLERLPKTQYF. The J gene is TRBJ2-5, the V gene TRBV7-8; D is unresolved. The CDR3 is made up of 14 amino acids. V dropped 1 base and J dropped 6 bases, with 12 bases sitting between them. Germline V gives CDR1 SGHVS, CDR2 FQNEAQ.

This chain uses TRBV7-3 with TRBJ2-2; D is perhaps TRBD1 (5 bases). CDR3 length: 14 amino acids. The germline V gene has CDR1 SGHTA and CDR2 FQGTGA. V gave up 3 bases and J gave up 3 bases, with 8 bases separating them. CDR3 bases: TGTGCCAGCAGCTTGGACACCTACACCGGGGAGCTGTTTTTT. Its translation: CASSLDTYTGELFF.

The CDR3 DNA sequence: TGTGCCAGCAGCTCCGGCGACAGGGGGCGGCTCCTCTTTTATGGCTACACCTTC. It specifies CASSSGDRGRLLFYGYTF. This rearrangement joins TRBV7-2 to TRBJ1-2, with 10 positions matching TRBD1. The CDR3 is 18 amino acids. Germline CDR1 SGHTA, CDR2 FQGNSA. V lost 4 bases and J lost 5; bases outside the gene matches: 16.

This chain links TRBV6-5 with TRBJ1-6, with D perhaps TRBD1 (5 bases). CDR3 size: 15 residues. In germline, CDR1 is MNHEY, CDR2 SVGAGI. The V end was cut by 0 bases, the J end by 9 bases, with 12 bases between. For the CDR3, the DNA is TGTGCCAGCAGTTACTCGACAGCCTCGTCTTCACCCCTCCACTTT. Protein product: CASSYSTASSSPLHF.

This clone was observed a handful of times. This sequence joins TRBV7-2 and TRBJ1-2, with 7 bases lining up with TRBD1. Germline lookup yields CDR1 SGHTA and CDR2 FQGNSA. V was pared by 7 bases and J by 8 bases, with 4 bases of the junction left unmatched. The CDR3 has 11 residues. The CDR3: CASTDREGYTF. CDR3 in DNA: TGTGCCAGCACCGACAGGGAAGGCTACACCTTC.

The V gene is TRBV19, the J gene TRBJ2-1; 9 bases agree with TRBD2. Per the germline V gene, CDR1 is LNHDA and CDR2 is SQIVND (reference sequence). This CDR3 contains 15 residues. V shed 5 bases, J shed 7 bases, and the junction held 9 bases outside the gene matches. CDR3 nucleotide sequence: TGTGCCAGTAGTGCCCCTGAGCGGGGGGTTAATGAGCAGTTCTTC. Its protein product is CASSAPERGVNEQFF. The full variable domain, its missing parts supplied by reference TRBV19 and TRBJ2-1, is DGGITQSPKYLFRKEGQNVTLSCEQNLNHDAMYWYRQDPGQGLRLIYYSQIVNDFQKGDIAEGYSVSREKKESFPLTVTSAQKNPTAFYLCASSAPERGVNEQFFGPGTRLTVL.

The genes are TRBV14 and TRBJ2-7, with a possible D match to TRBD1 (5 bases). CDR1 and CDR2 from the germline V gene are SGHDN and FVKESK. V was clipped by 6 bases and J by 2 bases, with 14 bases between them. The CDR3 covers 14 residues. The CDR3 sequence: CASSRDSLAYEQYF. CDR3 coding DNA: TGTGCCAGCAGTCGAGACAGCCTTGCCTACGAGCAGTACTTC.

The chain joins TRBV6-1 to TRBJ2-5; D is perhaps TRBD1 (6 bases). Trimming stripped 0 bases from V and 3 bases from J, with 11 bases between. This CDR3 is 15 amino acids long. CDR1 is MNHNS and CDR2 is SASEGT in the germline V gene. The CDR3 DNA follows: TGTGCCAGCAGTGAAGCGCGGTACAGGGAAGAGACCCAGTACTTC. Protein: CASSEARYREETQYF.

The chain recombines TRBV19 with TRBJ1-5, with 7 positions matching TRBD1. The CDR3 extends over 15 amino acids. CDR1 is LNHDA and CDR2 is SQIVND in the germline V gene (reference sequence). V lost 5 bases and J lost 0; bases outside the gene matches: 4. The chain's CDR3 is CASSRGQYSNQPQHF. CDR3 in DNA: TGTGCCAGTAGTCGGGGACAGTATAGCAATCAGCCCCAGCATTTT.

The CDR3 spells CASNFPSNQPQHF. CDR3 nucleotides: TGTGCCAGCAACTTTCCTAGCAATCAGCCCCAGCATTTT. The genes are TRBV28 and TRBJ1-5, with D uncertain. The CDR3 length is 13 residues. Germline V gene lookup returns CDR1 MDHEN and CDR2 SYDVKM. The V and J ends lost 7 bases and 0 bases respectively, with 7 bases between them.